This is a list of T cell receptor beta chains from one sample in a study of Tregs in tolerant kidney transplant recipients. Generated by immunoSEQ multiplex PCR, the TCRdb table keeps only in-frame clones and is missing some. This table has 70,000 to 95,000 clones, more than 85% appearing once. The sequencing here drew on Tregs from blood, taken before the transplant. All receptors come from a human donor who received a combined kidney and bone marrow transplant. CDR3s include the opening cysteine and the closing phenylalanine or tryptophan. The listing skips clone size in some rows; elsewhere it reads once, few, many or a size class.

v_gene: TRBV5-1; abundance: .; j_gene: TRBJ2-4; len: 13; CDR3aa: CASSLSGTPIQYF
v_gene: TRBV5-1; abundance: .; j_gene: TRBJ1-4; len: 15; CDR3aa: CASSYENPTNEKLFF
v_gene: TRBV5-4; abundance: .; j_gene: TRBJ2-2; len: 16; CDR3aa: CASSPIGLGNTGELFF
v_gene: TRBV30; abundance: .; j_gene: TRBJ1-5; len: 12; CDR3aa: CAWSAGGQPQHF
v_gene: TRBV9; abundance: .; j_gene: TRBJ2-1; len: 18; CDR3aa: CASSALEGYGSSYNEQFF
v_gene: TRBV11-2; abundance: .; j_gene: TRBJ2-4; len: 13; CDR3aa: CASSFGGENIQYF
v_gene: TRBV5-1; abundance: .; j_gene: TRBJ2-5; len: 14; CDR3aa: CASSFGLAGVSQYF
v_gene: TRBV27; abundance: .; j_gene: TRBJ2-1; len: 15; CDR3aa: CASSLLGQGWNEQFF
v_gene: TRBV2; abundance: .; j_gene: TRBJ2-2; len: 15; CDR3aa: CASTSGSANTGELFF
v_gene: TRBV19; abundance: once; j_gene: TRBJ1-2; len: 15; CDR3aa: CASYSAGTGVSGYTF
v_gene: TRBV11-2; abundance: .; j_gene: TRBJ2-2; len: 15; CDR3aa: CASSSRDSYTGELFF
v_gene: TRBV28; abundance: .; j_gene: TRBJ2-7; len: 12; CDR3aa: CASSGLRGEQYF
v_gene: TRBV28; abundance: .; j_gene: TRBJ2-3; len: 16; CDR3aa: CASSSPGHGSTDTQYF
v_gene: TRBV4-1; abundance: .; j_gene: TRBJ1-1; len: 15; CDR3aa: CASSLAGTGVAEAFF
v_gene: TRBV14; abundance: .; j_gene: TRBJ2-1; len: 19; CDR3aa: CASSHHGNSGMGSYNEQFF
v_gene: TRBV7-9; abundance: few; j_gene: TRBJ1-3; len: 12; CDR3aa: CASSFVGNTIYF
v_gene: TRBV30; abundance: .; j_gene: TRBJ2-7; len: 13; CDR3aa: CAWSRPGAYEQYF
v_gene: TRBV5-6; abundance: .; j_gene: TRBJ1-2; len: 15; CDR3aa: CASSLAGQGAYGYTF
v_gene: TRBV27; abundance: .; j_gene: TRBJ1-3; len: 16; CDR3aa: CASSWGGLYSGNTIYF
v_gene: TRBV7-2; abundance: once; j_gene: TRBJ2-5; len: 13; CDR3aa: CASSKSRDGTQYF